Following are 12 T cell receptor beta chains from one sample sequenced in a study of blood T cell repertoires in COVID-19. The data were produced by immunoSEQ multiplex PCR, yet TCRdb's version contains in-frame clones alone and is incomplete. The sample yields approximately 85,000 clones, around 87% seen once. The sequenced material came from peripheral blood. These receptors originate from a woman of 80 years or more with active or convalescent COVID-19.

This CDR3 is CASSHDSPGNTIYF. In DNA, the CDR3 is TGTGCCAGCTCACATGACAGCCCTGGAAACACCATATATTTT. This rearrangement joins TRBV18 to TRBJ1-3, with D possibly being TRBD1 (5 bases). CDR3 length: 14 residues. Trimming cost V 4 bases and J 2 bases, with 9 bases left between them. Germline V gives CDR1 KGHSH, CDR2 LQKENI.

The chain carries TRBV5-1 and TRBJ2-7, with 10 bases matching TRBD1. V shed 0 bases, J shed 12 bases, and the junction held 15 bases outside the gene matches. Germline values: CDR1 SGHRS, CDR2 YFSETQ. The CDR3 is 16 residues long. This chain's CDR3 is CASSLDPGTGVRSMYF. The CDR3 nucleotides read TGCGCCAGCAGCTTGGATCCCGGGACAGGGGTCAGAAGTATGTACTTC.

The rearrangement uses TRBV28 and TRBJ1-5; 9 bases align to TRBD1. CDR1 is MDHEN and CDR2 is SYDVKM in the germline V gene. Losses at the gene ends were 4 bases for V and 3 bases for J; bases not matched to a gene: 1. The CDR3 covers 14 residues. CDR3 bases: TGTGCCAGCAGTTGGACAGGGGTCAATCAGCCCCAGCATTTT. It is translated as CASSWTGVNQPQHF. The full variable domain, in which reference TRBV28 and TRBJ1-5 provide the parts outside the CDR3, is DVKVTQSSRYLVKRTGEKVFLECVQDMDHENMFWYRQDPGLGLRLIYFSYDVKMKEKGDIPEGYSVSREKKERFSLILESASTNQTSMYLCASSWTGVNQPQHFGDGTRLSIL.

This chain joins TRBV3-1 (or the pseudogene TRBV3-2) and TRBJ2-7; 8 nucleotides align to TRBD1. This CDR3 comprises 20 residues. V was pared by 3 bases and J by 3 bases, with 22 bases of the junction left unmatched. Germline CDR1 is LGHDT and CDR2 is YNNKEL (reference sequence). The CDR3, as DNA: TGTGCCAGCAGCCACCTCATACTGATCGGACAGGGAGGTGCTAGCTACGAGCAGTACTTC. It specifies CASSHLILIGQGGASYEQYF.

The CDR3 region has the DNA TGTGCCAGCAGCCCGGCCGGGCTAGCGACGAACACCGGGGAGCTGTTTTTT. Translating it yields CASSPAGLATNTGELFF. The chain has TRBV9 and TRBJ2-2; TRBD2 might be the D (6 bases). The CDR3 loop spans 17 amino acids. Germline assignment: CDR1 SGDLS and CDR2 YYNGEE. The V gene lost 4 bases and the J gene lost 0 bases, with 16 bases spanning the gap.

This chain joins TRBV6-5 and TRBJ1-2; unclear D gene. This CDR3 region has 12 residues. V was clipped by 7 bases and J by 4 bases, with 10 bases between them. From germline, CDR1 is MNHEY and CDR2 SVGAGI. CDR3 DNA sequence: TGTGCCAGCATCTCCCACAGCTATGGCTACACCTTC. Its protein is CASISHSYGYTF.

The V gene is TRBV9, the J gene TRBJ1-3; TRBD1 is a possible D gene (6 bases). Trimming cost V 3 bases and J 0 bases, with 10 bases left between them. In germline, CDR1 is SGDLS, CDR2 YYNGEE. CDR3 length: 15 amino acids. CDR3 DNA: TGTGCCAGCAGCGAGGACAGTTACTCTGGAAACACCATATATTTT. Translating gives CASSEDSYSGNTIYF.

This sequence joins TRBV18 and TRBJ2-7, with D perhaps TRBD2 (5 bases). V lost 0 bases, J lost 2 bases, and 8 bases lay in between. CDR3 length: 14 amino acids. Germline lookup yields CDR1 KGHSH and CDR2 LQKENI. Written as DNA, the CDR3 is TGTGCCAGCTCACCACCTAGAGGGCCCTACGAGCAGTACTTC. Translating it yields CASSPPRGPYEQYF.

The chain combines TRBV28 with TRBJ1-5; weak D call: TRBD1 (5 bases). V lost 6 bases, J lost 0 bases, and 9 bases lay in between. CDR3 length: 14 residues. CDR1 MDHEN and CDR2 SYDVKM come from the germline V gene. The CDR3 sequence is CASSVDSSNQPQHF. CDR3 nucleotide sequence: TGTGCCAGCAGCGTAGACAGTAGCAATCAGCCCCAGCATTTT.

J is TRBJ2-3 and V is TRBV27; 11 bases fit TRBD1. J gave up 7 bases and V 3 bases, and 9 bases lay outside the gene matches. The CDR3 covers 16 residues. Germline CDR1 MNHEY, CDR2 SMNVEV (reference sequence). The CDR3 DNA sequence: TGTGCCAGCAGTTTGATTAGGGGACAGGGGGTAAATACGCAGTATTTT. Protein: CASSLIRGQGVNTQYF.

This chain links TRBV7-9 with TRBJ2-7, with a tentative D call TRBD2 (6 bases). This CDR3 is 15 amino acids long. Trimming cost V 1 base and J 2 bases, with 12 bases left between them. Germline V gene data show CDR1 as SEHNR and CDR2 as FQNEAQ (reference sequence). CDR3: CASSLVGGGTYEQYF. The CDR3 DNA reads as TGTGCCAGCAGCTTAGTGGGGGGAGGAACCTACGAGCAGTACTTC.

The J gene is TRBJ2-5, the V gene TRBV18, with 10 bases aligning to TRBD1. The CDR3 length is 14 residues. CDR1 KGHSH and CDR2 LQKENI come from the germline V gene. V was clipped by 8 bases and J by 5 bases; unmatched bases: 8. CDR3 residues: CASTRDRGMETQYF. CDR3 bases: TGTGCCAGCACACGGGACAGGGGTATGGAGACCCAGTACTTC.